This TCR beta chain was observed in a study of CD4+ T cells in melanoma. Study-wide points: Neoantigen-specific CD4+ T cells in melanoma reportedly had diverse differentiation states. A reported correlation linked neoantigen-specific CD4+ T cells to CD8+, macrophage and B cell function.

Only one count was recorded for this clone. Its antigen is undetermined. Using immunoSEQ multiplex PCR, the repertoire was profiled, and TCRdb retains in-frame clones only, with some absent. The sample holds some 120,000 clones, about nine tenths seen once. From germline, CDR1 is KGHSH and CDR2 LQKENI. V lost 2 bases to trimming and J lost 6 bases; unmatched junction nucleotides: 1. The CDR3 loop spans 14 amino acids. The chain uses TRBV18 and TRBJ2-3; TRBD2 matches at 11 bases. The receptor was isolated from a human donor with melanoma. Sequences were obtained from peripheral blood. The CDR3 nucleotides read TGTGCCAGCTCACCAACTAGCGGGGGTGATACGCAGTATTTT. It encodes CASSPTSGGDTQYF.